The 18 T cell receptor beta chains in this list originate from one sample, sequenced in a study of T cell responses to AZD1222 COVID-19 vaccine. Clones were read by immunoSEQ multiplex PCR, and TCRdb kept only the in-frame ones, dropping some. The sample has 90,000 to 95,000 clones; roughly 93% are singletons. The starting material was peripheral blood, obtained on day 0 of AZD1222 vaccination. Receptors were obtained from an adult in good health.

The chain employs TRBV7-2 and TRBJ1-4; 10 bases line up with TRBD1. Germline V gene lookup returns CDR1 SGHTA and CDR2 FQGNSA. The CDR3 is 14 residues long. V lost 5 bases and J lost 5; bases outside the gene matches: 2. This CDR3 is CASSTDRGNEKLFF. CDR3 sequence (DNA): TGTGCCAGCAGCACGGACAGGGGGAATGAAAAACTGTTTTTT. The whole variable domain, filled in from reference TRBV7-2 and TRBJ1-4, reads GAGVSQSPSNKVTEKGKDVELRCDPISGHTALYWYRQSLGQGLEFLIYFQGNSAPDKSGLPSDRFSAERTGGSVSTLTIQRTQQEDSAVYLCASSTDRGNEKLFFGSGTQLSVL.

The rearrangement links TRBV5-5 to TRBJ1-6, with a weak D call TRBD1 (5 bases). This CDR3 has 14 residues. Trimming shortened V by 4 bases and J by 6 bases, and 11 bases separated the two germline ends. Germline V lookup: CDR1 SGHKS, CDR2 YYEKEE (reference sequence). CDR3 DNA: TGTGCCAGCAGCCTAGGGGTAACTAATTCACCCCTCCACTTT. Its translation: CASSLGVTNSPLHF.

The gene calls are TRBV5-4 and TRBJ2-5; D assignment may be TRBD1 or TRBD2 (6 bases each). The CDR3 is made up of 15 amino acids. CDR1 and CDR2 (germline): SGHNT, YYREEE (reference sequence). With 6 bases removed from V and 2 bases from J, the gap between germline ends came to 17 bases. CDR3 sequence (DNA): TGTGCCAGCACCCCCAACCGGGGGCTTCAAGAGACCCAGTACTTC. This translates into CASTPNRGLQETQYF.

In this sample, this clone turned up once. The gene calls are TRBV6-5 and TRBJ1-5; 7 bases map to TRBD1. The CDR3 sequence is 13 residues long. V gave up 7 bases and J gave up 7 bases; unmatched junction bases: 7. In germline, CDR1 is MNHEY, CDR2 SVGAGI. CDR3 in DNA: TGTGCCAGCAAGGGGGCGGCTGGGCAGCCCCAGCATTTT. Protein sequence: CASKGAAGQPQHF.

This clone has a single count. The chain joins TRBV6-5 to TRBJ2-7; a possible D gene is TRBD2 (6 bases). This CDR3 is 15 amino acids long. Germline V gene sequence: CDR1 MNHEY, CDR2 SVGAGI. Trimming removed 4 bases from V and 6 bases from J, with 19 bases in between. Here the CDR3 DNA reads TGTGCCAGCAGTTCCCCGAGGCGGGGTTCTCTCGAGCAGTACTTC. Translating gives CASSSPRRGSLEQYF.

The J gene is TRBJ1-3, the V gene TRBV12-3 or TRBV12-4, with a tentative D call TRBD1 (6 bases). The CDR3 runs to 13 residues. Between the trimmed V and J ends, which lost 5 bases and 4 bases, there was a span of 9 bases. The CDR3 region is CASSPGQGNTIYF. CDR3 DNA: TGTGCCAGCAGTCCCGGACAGGGAAACACCATATATTTT.

This clone was seen only once. V usage is TRBV7-9 and J usage is TRBJ2-3; 9 bases map to TRBD1. CDR3 length equals 15 residues. Germline V gene lookup returns CDR1 SEHNR and CDR2 FQNEAQ (reference sequence). With 4 bases clipped from V and 0 bases from J, the junction kept 2 bases outside the gene matches. CDR3 sequence (DNA): TGTGCCAGCAGCTCTGACAGGGGGAGCACAGATACGCAGTATTTT. Amino acids: CASSSDRGSTDTQYF. The entire variable domain, with the rest obtained from reference TRBV7-9 and TRBJ2-3, is as follows: DTGVSQNPRHKITKRGQNVTFRCDPISEHNRLYWYRQTLGQGPEFLTYFQNEAQLEKSRLLSDRFSAERPKGSFSTLEIQRTEQGDSAMYLCASSSDRGSTDTQYFGPGTRLTVL.

The gene calls are TRBV9 and TRBJ1-3, with D perhaps TRBD1 (5 bases). The CDR3 length is 19 residues. Trimming removed 4 bases from V and 0 bases from J, with 23 bases in between. The V gene's germline CDR1 is SGDLS and CDR2 YYNGEE. CDR3 DNA sequence: TGTGCCAGCAGCCCGCAATTAGGGACTCAGGTCTCCTCTGGAAACACCATATATTTT. It specifies CASSPQLGTQVSSGNTIYF.

The chain couples TRBV6-5 to TRBJ2-2; D unresolved. CDR1 and CDR2 from the germline V gene are MNHEY and SVGAGI. CDR3 length: 12 residues. V shed 4 bases and J shed 6 bases, with 6 bases lying between them. The CDR3 region is CASSFAAGELFF. The CDR3 DNA sequence: TGTGCCAGCAGTTTTGCGGCCGGGGAGCTGTTTTTT.

The V and J genes are TRBV30 and TRBJ2-7; no firm D call. CDR1 is GTSNPN, CDR2 SVGIG, per germline (reference sequence). The CDR3 runs 11 residues. V was shortened by 3 bases and J by 0 bases, with 3 bases between the two germline ends. CDR3 in DNA: TGTGCCTGGAGCGCCTCCTACGAGCAGTACTTC. Its protein is CAWSASYEQYF.

The chain joins TRBV20-1 to TRBJ2-1; D gene ambiguous. Germline CDR1 and CDR2: DFQATT and SNEGSKA (reference sequence). The CDR3 is 11 residues long. V was trimmed by 3 bases and J by 7 bases, leaving 7 bases between them. This CDR3 reads CSASPNNEQFF. CDR3 in DNA: TGCAGTGCTAGTCCTAATAATGAGCAGTTCTTC.

V and J are TRBV27 and TRBJ1-1, with D maybe TRBD1 (6 bases). CDR1 is MNHEY, CDR2 SMNVEV, per germline (reference sequence). The CDR3 consists of 16 residues. Trimming pared 7 bases from V and 6 bases from J, leaving 24 bases between. In DNA, the CDR3 is TGTGCCAGCATCCCTACGGAGGGGACACTCGTCGCTGAAGCTTTCTTT. This encodes CASIPTEGTLVAEAFF.

V usage is TRBV7-2 and J usage is TRBJ2-7; weak D call: TRBD1 (6 bases). Germline lookup yields CDR1 SGHTA and CDR2 FQGNSA. Trimming removed 4 bases from V and 0 bases from J, with 16 bases in between. The CDR3 spans 16 residues. The CDR3 loop is CASSSRGRGSSYEQYF. CDR3 DNA sequence: TGTGCCAGCAGCTCCAGAGGCAGGGGTAGCTCCTACGAGCAGTACTTC. Together with reference TRBV7-2 and TRBJ2-7, the CDR3 gives the full variable domain: GAGVSQSPSNKVTEKGKDVELRCDPISGHTALYWYRQSLGQGLEFLIYFQGNSAPDKSGLPSDRFSAERTGGSVSTLTIQRTQQEDSAVYLCASSSRGRGSSYEQYFGPGTRLTVT.

The chain is built from TRBV27 and TRBJ2-2; the match to TRBD2 covers 13 bases. After removal of 6 bases from V and 5 bases from J, the junction contained 15 bases not matched to a gene. The V gene's germline CDR1 is MNHEY and CDR2 SMNVEV (reference sequence). CDR3 length: 19 residues. The CDR3, as DNA: TGTGCCAGCAGCCGCGAACTAGCGGGGGGGCTCGTGGGAACCGGGGAGCTGTTTTTT. The encoded protein is CASSRELAGGLVGTGELFF.

The rearrangement links TRBV10-1 to TRBJ2-7; D perhaps matches TRBD1 (6 bases). Per the germline V gene, CDR1 is WNHNN and CDR2 is SYGVQD (reference sequence). CDR3 size: 12 residues. Trimming stripped 10 bases from V and 3 bases from J, with 13 bases between. Written as DNA, the CDR3 is TGCGCCACCCCACAGGGAAACTACGAGCAGTACTTC. Protein product: CATPQGNYEQYF.

The chain carries TRBV7-8 and TRBJ2-7; D is uncertain. In germline, CDR1 is SGHVS, CDR2 FQNEAQ. The CDR3 sequence is 14 residues long. Trimming took off 5 bases at V and 1 base at J, with 12 bases between the two ends. This CDR3 is CASSTRGGSYEQYF. Written as DNA, the CDR3 is TGTGCCAGCAGCACCCGAGGTGGTTCCTACGAGCAGTACTTC.

The rearrangement links TRBV6-5 to TRBJ1-2; TRBD1 matches at 9 bases. This CDR3 region has 16 residues. Germline V lookup: CDR1 MNHEY, CDR2 SVGAGI. The V segment lost 0 bases and the J segment 3 bases; nucleotides outside the gene matches: 5. The CDR3 coding sequence is TGTGCCAGCAGTTACTCGAGTGACAGGGGGGACTATGGCTACACCTTC. Its protein product is CASSYSSDRGDYGYTF.

The CDR3 loop reads CSASTGNTIYF. As DNA, the CDR3 is TGCAGTGCTAGTACCGGAAACACCATATATTTT. This chain links TRBV20-1 with TRBJ1-3; D remains unclear. Germline V gene data show CDR1 as DFQATT and CDR2 as SNEGSKA (reference sequence). The CDR3 covers 11 residues. Trimming left V 3 bases short and J 4 bases short, with 4 bases between.